The clone carrying this T cell receptor (beta chain) was counted a few times. The sample is drawn from a study of blood T cell repertoires in COVID-19. Study details: COVID-19 samples from acute and convalescent phases originated in the United States, Italy and Spain. From T cells, B-cell-depleted T cells, or PBMCs came the material, which was cDNA or gDNA.

Per the germline V gene, CDR1 is PRHDT and CDR2 is FYEKMQ (reference sequence). The germline V and J ends were trimmed by 4 bases and 2 bases, with 18 bases remaining between them. The CDR3 sequence is 16 residues long. As originally analysed: Amplification with reference gene primers provided the estimates of nucleated cell counts. Repertoires were generated with immunoSEQ multiplex PCR, while TCRdb's copy carries only in-frame clones and drops some. Clonal size and the V and J genes are those of that table, whereas D and trimming came from the DNA. The sample has roughly 75,000 clones, roughly 70% seen once.

Sequenced: peripheral blood. The rearrangement links TRBV13 to TRBJ2-7; D may be TRBD1 (7 bases). The clonotype originates from a human donor with acute or convalescent COVID-19. The donor label of this sample is uncertain. CDR3 amino acids: CASSSSGAGGPYEQYF. In DNA, the CDR3 is TGTGCCAGCAGCTCCTCAGGGGCAGGGGGGCCCTACGAGCAGTACTTC.